The 20 T cell receptor beta chains below all came from one sample that was sequenced in a study of blood T cells in healthy people across ages. Then a second PCR, running about 6 to 11 cycles, was carried out with a sample-barcoded 5' primer and a J-beta primer mix. TCRdb re-derived calls from the 5' RACE reads in MiXCR, one entry per CDR3 protein. The sample has about 970,000 distinct CDR3 sequences, around 54% seen once; the top ten hold about a fifth. Specimen: blood. All receptors derive from a woman between 55 and 75 years old in good health.

In its sample, this clonotype was seen many times. V usage is TRBV4-2 and J usage is TRBJ2-7, with D perhaps TRBD2 (6 bases). With 1 base removed from V and 3 bases from J, the gap between germline ends came to 16 bases. This CDR3 region has 16 residues. Germline V gene data show CDR1 as LGHNA and CDR2 as YNFKEQ. This chain's CDR3 is CASSQVKASALYEQYF. CDR3 in DNA: TGTGCCAGCAGCCAAGTCAAGGCTAGCGCACTCTACGAGCAGTACTTC.

The V gene is TRBV20-1, the J gene TRBJ2-5; D tentatively fits TRBD1 or TRBD2 (5 bases each). Germline assignment: CDR1 DFQATT and CDR2 SNEGSKA (reference sequence). Trimming shortened V by 3 bases and J by 5 bases, and 19 bases separated the two germline ends. CDR3 length: 15 residues. Here the CDR3 reads CSARGTRRGVETQYF. Here the CDR3 DNA reads TGCAGTGCTAGGGGGACGAGGAGAGGGGTTGAGACCCAGTACTTC.

The table lists this clonotype with a few counts. CDR3 protein: CASSQGAGAVTEAFF. CDR3 bases: TGTGCCAGCAGCCAAGGGGCAGGGGCTGTCACTGAAGCTTTCTTT. The V and J genes are TRBV3-1 and TRBJ1-1; tentatively, D is TRBD1 (6 bases). The CDR3 length is 15 residues. The V and J ends lost 1 base and 4 bases respectively, with 13 bases between them. Germline V gives CDR1 LGHDT, CDR2 YNNKEL (reference sequence).

The chain couples TRBV6-5 to TRBJ2-1; 12 nucleotides align to TRBD2. CDR1 is MNHEY, CDR2 SVGAGI, per germline. The CDR3 contains 15 residues. The V segment lost 6 bases and the J segment 3 bases; nucleotides outside the gene matches: 3. The CDR3 region is CASRTSGRHYNEQFF. As DNA, the CDR3 is TGTGCCAGCAGGACTAGCGGGAGACACTACAATGAGCAGTTCTTC.

The sample holds one count of this clonotype. This may be a read error, as it is one base from a much larger clone. The chain employs TRBV7-9 and TRBJ1-4; 9 nucleotides agree with TRBD1. V lost 4 bases and J lost 10; bases outside the gene matches: 1. CDR3 length: 12 amino acids. The germline V gene encodes CDR1 SEHNR and CDR2 FQNEAQ (reference sequence). In DNA form, the CDR3 reads TGTGCCAGCAGCTCGACAGGGGGAAAACTGTTTTTT. Translation gives CASSSTGGKLFF.

The V call is TRBV7-9, the J call TRBJ2-1; 7 bases map to TRBD2. V dropped 4 bases and J dropped 0; count of bases not matched to a gene: 6. The CDR3 has 16 residues. Germline CDR1 reads SEHNR; CDR2 reads FQNEAQ (reference sequence). The CDR3 bases are TGTGCCAGCAGCTCGACTAGCCTGAGCTCCTACAATGAGCAGTTCTTC. The encoded protein is CASSSTSLSSYNEQFF.

The rearrangement uses TRBV20-1 and TRBJ2-2, with D perhaps assigned TRBD1 or TRBD2 (5 bases each). This CDR3 region has 15 residues. Germline V lookup: CDR1 DFQATT, CDR2 SNEGSKA (reference sequence). Trimming shortened V by 0 bases and J by 4 bases, and 12 bases separated the two germline ends. The CDR3 is CSARDHEGPTGELFF. The CDR3 DNA follows: TGCAGTGCTAGAGATCATGAGGGGCCCACCGGGGAGCTGTTTTTT.

The V call is TRBV27, the J call TRBJ2-3, with D tentatively TRBD1 (6 bases). Trimming cost V 4 bases and J 5 bases, with 22 bases left between them. This CDR3 is built from 17 residues. Germline CDR1 MNHEY, CDR2 SMNVEV (reference sequence). This chain's CDR3 is CASSSAGAGPEGDTQYF. CDR3 in DNA: TGTGCCAGCAGTTCCGCAGGGGCCGGGCCCGAGGGAGATACGCAGTATTTT.

This clonotype occurred a few times. The rearrangement links TRBV7-9 to TRBJ1-2; D is perhaps TRBD1 (6 bases). Germline CDR1 SEHNR, CDR2 FQNEAQ (reference sequence). The CDR3 extends over 14 amino acids. The V end lost 5 bases, the J end lost 2 bases, and 12 bases lay between the germline ends. As DNA, the CDR3 is TGTGCCAGCAGCATAGGACAGCCAAACTATGGCTACACCTTC. This gives the protein CASSIGQPNYGYTF.

This clonotype showed up just a few times. The rearrangement uses TRBV20-1 and TRBJ2-7; D is perhaps TRBD2 (6 bases). The CDR3 has 15 amino acids. V was shortened by 0 bases and J by 0 bases, with 12 bases between the two germline ends. CDR1 and CDR2 from the germline V gene are DFQATT and SNEGSKA (reference sequence). CDR3 bases: TGCAGTGCTAGAGATTCAAGGACTAACTCCTACGAGCAGTACTTC. Its protein product is CSARDSRTNSYEQYF.

This chain uses TRBV20-1 with TRBJ2-6; weak D call: TRBD2 (5 bases). Germline-derived CDR1 and CDR2 are DFQATT and SNEGSKA (reference sequence). The CDR3 has 16 residues. V lost 5 bases and J 0 bases, leaving 14 bases between the germline ends. CDR3 sequence (DNA): TGCAGTGCTGAAGATAGCGCGCGCTCTGGGGCCAACGTCCTGACTTTC. This translates into CSAEDSARSGANVLTF.

The CDR3 spells CSVSGGVGTSGRELYEQYF. DNA for the CDR3: TGCAGCGTTTCTGGAGGGGTGGGGACTAGCGGGAGAGAACTCTACGAGCAGTACTTC. J is TRBJ2-7 and V is TRBV29-1, with TRBD2 identical over 14 bases. Germline CDR1 reads SQVTM; CDR2 reads ANQGSEA. CDR3 size: 19 residues. With 5 bases clipped from V and 3 bases from J, the junction kept 18 bases outside the gene matches.

V and J are TRBV20-1 and TRBJ2-7, with 11 bases aligning to TRBD2. Unmatched junction bases numbered 6, after V lost 5 bases and J lost 3 bases. CDR1 is DFQATT and CDR2 is SNEGSKA in the germline V gene (reference sequence). CDR3 length equals 14 residues. CDR3 sequence: CSAPRLAGRYEQYF. As DNA, the CDR3 is TGCAGTGCTCCCCGACTAGCGGGACGCTACGAGCAGTACTTC.

This clonotype has only a few counts. This sequence joins TRBV7-2 and TRBJ2-3, with 12 bases fitting TRBD2. There are 20 residues in the CDR3. V shed 4 bases and J 1 base; nucleotides not matched to a gene: 15. In germline, CDR1 is SGHTA, CDR2 FQGNSA. CDR3 amino acids: CASSSNLAGGLRLRTDTQYF. The CDR3 DNA follows: TGTGCCAGCAGCTCCAACCTAGCGGGAGGGCTCCGATTACGCACAGATACGCAGTATTTT.

CDR3 nucleotides: TGTGCCTGGAGAAAATACTCCGGACAATATTCTCACAGGCCGAACACTGAAGCTTTCTTT. As protein: CAWRKYSGQYSHRPNTEAFF. The J gene is TRBJ1-1, the V gene TRBV30, with D possibly TRBD1 on 5 matching bases. Germline V CDR1 and CDR2: GTSNPN, SVGIG (reference sequence). This CDR3 is built from 20 residues. With 3 bases removed from V and 1 base from J, the gap between germline ends came to 30 bases.

This clonotype turned up a few times. The CDR3 nucleotides are TGTGCCAGCAGTTTTGAGATCCCTTCGAGGACAGATACGCAGTATTTT. It translates to CASSFEIPSRTDTQYF. The J gene is TRBJ2-3, the V gene TRBV28; D is ambiguous. Germline values: CDR1 MDHEN, CDR2 SYDVKM. Trimming took off 3 bases at V and 3 bases at J, with 16 bases between the two ends. CDR3 length equals 16 residues.

The genes are TRBV12-5 and TRBJ2-5, with TRBD1 identical over 7 bases. CDR1 is LGHNT and CDR2 is FRNRAP in the germline V gene. V shed 5 bases and J 3 bases; nucleotides not matched to a gene: 6. CDR3 length: 14 residues. The CDR3 nucleotides are TGTGCTAGTGGTCGGGACAGAAGAGAAGAGACCCAGTACTTC. It is translated as CASGRDRREETQYF.

V gene TRBV4-1 combines with J gene TRBJ1-5; TRBD1 aligns across 7 bases. Per the germline V gene, CDR1 is MGHRA and CDR2 is YSYEKL. J lost 0 bases, V lost 4 bases, and 6 bases had no gene match. The CDR3 has 16 residues. CDR3 coding DNA: TGCGCCAGCAGCCTGGGACAGATTTATAGCAATCAGCCCCAGCATTTT. Translated: CASSLGQIYSNQPQHF.

V gene TRBV7-2 combines with J gene TRBJ1-4, with 10 bases lining up with TRBD1. The CDR3 length is 14 residues. Per the germline V gene, CDR1 is SGHTA and CDR2 is FQGNSA. V dropped 4 bases and J dropped 8; count of bases not matched to a gene: 4. The chain's CDR3 is CASSWDRGLEKLFF. The CDR3 coding sequence is TGTGCCAGCAGCTGGGACAGGGGATTAGAAAAACTGTTTTTT.

The chain carries TRBV2 and TRBJ2-5; 8 nucleotides agree with TRBD2. CDR1 and CDR2 (germline): SNHLY, FYNNEI. V shed 3 bases and J 2 bases; nucleotides not matched to a gene: 2. The CDR3 spans 14 residues. For the CDR3, the DNA is TGTGCCAGCAGTGAGGGACTAGTTCAAGAGACCCAGTACTTC. Protein product: CASSEGLVQETQYF.